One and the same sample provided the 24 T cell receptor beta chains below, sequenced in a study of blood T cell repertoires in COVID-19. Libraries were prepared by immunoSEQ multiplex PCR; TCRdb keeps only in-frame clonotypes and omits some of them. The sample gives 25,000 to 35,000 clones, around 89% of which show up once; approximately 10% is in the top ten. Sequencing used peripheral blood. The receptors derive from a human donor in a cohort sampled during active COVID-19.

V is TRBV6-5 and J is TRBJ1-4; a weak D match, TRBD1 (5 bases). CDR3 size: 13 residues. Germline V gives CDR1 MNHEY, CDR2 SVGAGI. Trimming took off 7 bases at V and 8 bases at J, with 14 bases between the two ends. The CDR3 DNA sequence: TGTGCCAGCACCACGGGGGAAAGGGAAAAACTGTTTTTT. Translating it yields CASTTGEREKLFF.

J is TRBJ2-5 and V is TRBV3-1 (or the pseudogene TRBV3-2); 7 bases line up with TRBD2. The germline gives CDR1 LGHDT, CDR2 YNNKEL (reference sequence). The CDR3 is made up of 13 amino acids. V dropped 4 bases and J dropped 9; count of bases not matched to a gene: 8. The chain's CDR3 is CASSPLAAGAQYF. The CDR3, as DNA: TGTGCCAGCAGCCCCTTAGCCGCGGGGGCCCAGTACTTC.

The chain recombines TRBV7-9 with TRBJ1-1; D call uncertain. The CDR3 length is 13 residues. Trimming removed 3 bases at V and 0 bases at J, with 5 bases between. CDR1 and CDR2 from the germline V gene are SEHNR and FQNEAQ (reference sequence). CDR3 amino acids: CASSFNMNTEAFF. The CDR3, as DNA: TGTGCCAGCAGCTTTAACATGAACACTGAAGCTTTCTTT.

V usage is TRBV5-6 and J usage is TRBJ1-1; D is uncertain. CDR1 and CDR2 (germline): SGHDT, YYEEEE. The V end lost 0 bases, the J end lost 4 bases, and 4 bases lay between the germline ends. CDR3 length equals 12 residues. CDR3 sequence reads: CASSLASTEAFF. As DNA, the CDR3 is TGTGCCAGCAGCTTGGCATCCACTGAAGCTTTCTTT.

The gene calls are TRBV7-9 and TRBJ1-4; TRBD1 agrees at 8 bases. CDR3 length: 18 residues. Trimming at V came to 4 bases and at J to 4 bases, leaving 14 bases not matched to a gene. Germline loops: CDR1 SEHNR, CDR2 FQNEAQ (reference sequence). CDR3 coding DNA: TGTGCCAGCAGCTCTTCTGACAGGGGAGGAGGGGTTAATGAAAAACTGTTTTTT. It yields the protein CASSSSDRGGGVNEKLFF.

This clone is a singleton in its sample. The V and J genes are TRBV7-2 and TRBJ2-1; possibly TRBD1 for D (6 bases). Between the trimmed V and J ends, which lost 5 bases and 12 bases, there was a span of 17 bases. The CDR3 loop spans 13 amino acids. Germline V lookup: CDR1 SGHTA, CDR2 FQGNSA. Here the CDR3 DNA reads TGTGCCAGCAGCCCAGGGATCCGAGGGGGGCAGTTCTTC. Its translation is CASSPGIRGGQFF.

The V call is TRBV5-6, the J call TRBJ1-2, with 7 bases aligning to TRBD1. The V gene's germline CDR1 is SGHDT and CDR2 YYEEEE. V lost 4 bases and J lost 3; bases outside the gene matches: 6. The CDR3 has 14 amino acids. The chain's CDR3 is CASSPMTGHYGYTF. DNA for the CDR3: TGTGCCAGCAGCCCAATGACAGGGCACTATGGCTACACCTTC.

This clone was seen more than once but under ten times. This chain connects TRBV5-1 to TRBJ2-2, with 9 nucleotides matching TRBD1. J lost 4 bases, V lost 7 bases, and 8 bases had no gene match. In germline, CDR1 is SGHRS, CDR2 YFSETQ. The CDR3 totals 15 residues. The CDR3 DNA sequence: TGCGCCAGCGCGCCCGGGACAGGGCCCACCGGGGAGCTGTTTTTT. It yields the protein CASAPGTGPTGELFF.

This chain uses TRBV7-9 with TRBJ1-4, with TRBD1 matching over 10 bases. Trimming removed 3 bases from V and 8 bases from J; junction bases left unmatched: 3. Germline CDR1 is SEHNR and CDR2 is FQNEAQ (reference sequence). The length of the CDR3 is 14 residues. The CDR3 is CASSLDRGREKLFF. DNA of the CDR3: TGTGCCAGCAGCTTGGACAGGGGGAGGGAAAAACTGTTTTTT.

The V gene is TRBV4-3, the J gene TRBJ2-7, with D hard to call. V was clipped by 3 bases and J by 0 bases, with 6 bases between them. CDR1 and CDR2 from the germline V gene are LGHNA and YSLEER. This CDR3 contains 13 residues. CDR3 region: CASSQAGSYEQYF. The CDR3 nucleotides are TGCGCCAGCAGCCAGGCAGGCTCCTACGAGCAGTACTTC.

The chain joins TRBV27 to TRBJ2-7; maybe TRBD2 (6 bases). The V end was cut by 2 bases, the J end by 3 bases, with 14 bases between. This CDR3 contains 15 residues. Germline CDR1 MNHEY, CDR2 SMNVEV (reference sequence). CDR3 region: CASSLRGWVGYEQYF. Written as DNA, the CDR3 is TGTGCCAGCAGTTTACGGGGGTGGGTGGGCTACGAGCAGTACTTC.

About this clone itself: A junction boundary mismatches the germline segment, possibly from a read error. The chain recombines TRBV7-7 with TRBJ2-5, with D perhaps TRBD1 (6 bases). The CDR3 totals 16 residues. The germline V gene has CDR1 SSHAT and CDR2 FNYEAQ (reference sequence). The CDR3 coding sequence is TGTGCTAGCAGCCCATGGCGAGGAGAACAGGGCGAGACCCAGTACTTC. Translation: CASSPWRGEQGETQYF.

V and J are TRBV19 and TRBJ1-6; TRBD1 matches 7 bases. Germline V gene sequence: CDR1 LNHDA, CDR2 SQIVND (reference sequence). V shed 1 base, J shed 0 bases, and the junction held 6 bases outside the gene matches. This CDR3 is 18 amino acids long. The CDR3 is CASSIVSTGSSYNSPLHF. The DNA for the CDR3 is TGTGCCAGTAGTATAGTGTCGACAGGGAGCTCCTATAATTCACCCCTCCACTTT.

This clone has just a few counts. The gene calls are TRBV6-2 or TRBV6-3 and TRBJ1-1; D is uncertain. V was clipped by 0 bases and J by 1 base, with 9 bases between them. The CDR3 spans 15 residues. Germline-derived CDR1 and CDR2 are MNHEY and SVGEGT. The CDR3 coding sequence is TGTGCCAGCAGTTACTCCCTGGAGGGGAACACTGAAGCTTTCTTT. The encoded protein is CASSYSLEGNTEAFF.

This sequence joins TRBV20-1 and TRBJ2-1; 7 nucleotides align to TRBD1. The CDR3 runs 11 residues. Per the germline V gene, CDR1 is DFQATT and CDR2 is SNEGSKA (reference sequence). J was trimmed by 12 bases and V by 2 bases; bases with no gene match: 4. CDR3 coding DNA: TGCAGTGCTAGACCGGGACAGAGGCAGTTCTTC. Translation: CSARPGQRQFF.

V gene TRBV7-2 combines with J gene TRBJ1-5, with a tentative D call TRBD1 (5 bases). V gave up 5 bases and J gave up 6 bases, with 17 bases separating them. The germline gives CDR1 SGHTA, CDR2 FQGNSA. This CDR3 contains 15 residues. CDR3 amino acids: CASSPVAGRGQPQHF. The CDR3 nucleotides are TGTGCCAGCAGCCCCGTTGCGGGGAGGGGTCAGCCCCAGCATTTT.

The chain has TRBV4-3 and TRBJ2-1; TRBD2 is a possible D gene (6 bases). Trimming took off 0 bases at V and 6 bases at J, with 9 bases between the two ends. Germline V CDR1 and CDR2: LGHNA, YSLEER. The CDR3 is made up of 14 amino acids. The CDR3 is CASSQDSGLNEQFF. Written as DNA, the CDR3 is TGCGCCAGCAGCCAAGATAGCGGCCTCAATGAGCAGTTCTTC.

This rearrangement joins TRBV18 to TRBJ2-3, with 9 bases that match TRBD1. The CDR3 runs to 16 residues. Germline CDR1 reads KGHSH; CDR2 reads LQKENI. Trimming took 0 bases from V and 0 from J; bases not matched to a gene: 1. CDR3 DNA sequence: TGTGCCAGCTCACCACCGGGGACAGGGAGCACAGATACGCAGTATTTT. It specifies CASSPPGTGSTDTQYF. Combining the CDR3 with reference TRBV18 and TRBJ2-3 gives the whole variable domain NAGVMQNPRHLVRRRGQEARLRCSPMKGHSHVYWYRQLPEEGLKFMVYLQKENIIDESGMPKERFSAEFPKEGPSILRIQQVVRGDSAAYFCASSPPGTGSTDTQYFGPGTRLTVL.

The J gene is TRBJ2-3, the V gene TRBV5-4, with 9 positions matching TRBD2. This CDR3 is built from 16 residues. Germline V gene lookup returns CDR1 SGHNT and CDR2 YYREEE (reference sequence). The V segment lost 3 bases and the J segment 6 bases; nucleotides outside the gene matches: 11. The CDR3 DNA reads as TGTGCCAGCAGCTCGGGGGGTCTAGCGGGGAGGGATACGCAGTATTTT. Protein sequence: CASSSGGLAGRDTQYF.

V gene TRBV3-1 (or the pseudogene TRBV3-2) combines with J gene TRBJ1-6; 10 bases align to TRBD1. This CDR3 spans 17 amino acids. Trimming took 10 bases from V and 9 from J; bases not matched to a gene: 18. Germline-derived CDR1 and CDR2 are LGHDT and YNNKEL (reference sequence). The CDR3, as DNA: TGTGCCACCAGACCGAGAGTGACGGGACAGGGGATTTCACCCCTCCACTTT. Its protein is CATRPRVTGQGISPLHF.

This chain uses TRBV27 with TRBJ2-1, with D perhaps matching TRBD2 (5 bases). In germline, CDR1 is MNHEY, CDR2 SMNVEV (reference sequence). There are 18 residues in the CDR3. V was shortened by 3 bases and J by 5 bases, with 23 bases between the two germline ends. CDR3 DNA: TGTGCCAGCAGTTTGACCCCCCCTTGGCGGGCAAGAGACAATGAGCAGTTCTTC. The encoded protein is CASSLTPPWRARDNEQFF.

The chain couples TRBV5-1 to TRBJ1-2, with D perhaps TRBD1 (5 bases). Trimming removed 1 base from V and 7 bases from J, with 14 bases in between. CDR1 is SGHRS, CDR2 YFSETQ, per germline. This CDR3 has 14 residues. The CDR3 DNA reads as TGCGCCAGCAGCTTGAGTGGGCAGGGAGGTGGCTACACCTTC. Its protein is CASSLSGQGGGYTF.

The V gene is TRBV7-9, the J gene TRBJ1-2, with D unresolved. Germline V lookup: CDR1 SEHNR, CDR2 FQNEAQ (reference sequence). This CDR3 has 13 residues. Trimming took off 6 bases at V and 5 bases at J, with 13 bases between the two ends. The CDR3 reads CASRPISEYGYTF. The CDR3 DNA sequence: TGTGCCAGCAGACCTATTTCCGAGTATGGCTACACCTTC.

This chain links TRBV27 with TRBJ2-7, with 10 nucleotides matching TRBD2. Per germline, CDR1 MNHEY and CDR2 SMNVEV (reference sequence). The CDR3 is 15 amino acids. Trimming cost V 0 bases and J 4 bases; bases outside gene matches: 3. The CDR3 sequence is CASSLSTSGAYEQYF. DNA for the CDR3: TGTGCCAGCAGTTTATCCACTAGCGGGGCATACGAGCAGTACTTC.